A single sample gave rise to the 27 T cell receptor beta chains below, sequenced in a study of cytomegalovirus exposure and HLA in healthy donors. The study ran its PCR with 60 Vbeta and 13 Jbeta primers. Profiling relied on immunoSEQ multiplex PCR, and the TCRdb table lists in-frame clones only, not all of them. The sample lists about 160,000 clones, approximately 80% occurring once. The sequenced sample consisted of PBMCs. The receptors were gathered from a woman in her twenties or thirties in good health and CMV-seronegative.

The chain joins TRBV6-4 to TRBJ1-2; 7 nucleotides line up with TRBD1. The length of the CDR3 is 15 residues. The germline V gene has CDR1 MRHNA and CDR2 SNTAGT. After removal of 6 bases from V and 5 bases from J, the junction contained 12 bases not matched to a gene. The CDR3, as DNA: TGTGCCAGCAGGCCCGGGACAGCGAAAATTTATGGCTACACCTTC. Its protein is CASRPGTAKIYGYTF.

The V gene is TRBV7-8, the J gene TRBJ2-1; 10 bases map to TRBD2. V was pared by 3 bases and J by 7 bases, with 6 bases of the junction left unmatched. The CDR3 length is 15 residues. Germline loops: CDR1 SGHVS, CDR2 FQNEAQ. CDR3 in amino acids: CASSFLSGRFNEQFF. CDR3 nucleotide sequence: TGTGCCAGCAGCTTCCTTAGCGGGAGGTTTAATGAGCAGTTCTTC.

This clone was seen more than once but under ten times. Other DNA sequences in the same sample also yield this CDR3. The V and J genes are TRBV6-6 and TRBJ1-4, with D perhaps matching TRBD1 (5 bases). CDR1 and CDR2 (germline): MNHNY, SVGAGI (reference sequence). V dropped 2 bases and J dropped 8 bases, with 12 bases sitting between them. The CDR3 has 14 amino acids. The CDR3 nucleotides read TGTGCCAGCAGTTACCGCCAGGGTAACGAAAAACTGTTTTTT. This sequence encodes CASSYRQGNEKLFF.

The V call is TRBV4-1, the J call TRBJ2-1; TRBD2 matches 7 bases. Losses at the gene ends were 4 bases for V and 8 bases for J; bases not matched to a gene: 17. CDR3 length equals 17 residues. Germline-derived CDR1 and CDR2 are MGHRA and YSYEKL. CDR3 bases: TGCGCCAGCAGCCCCATATTCGGGGCGGGAGTCTCGGATGAGCAGTTCTTC. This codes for CASSPIFGAGVSDEQFF.

CDR3 protein: CAWSGVKGTRHEQYF. The CDR3 DNA sequence: TGTGCCTGGAGTGGGGTTAAGGGGACTAGGCACGAGCAGTACTTC. The rearrangement links TRBV30 to TRBJ2-7, with 8 nucleotides matching TRBD2. V trimming: 1 base; J trimming: 5 bases; junction bases outside the gene matches: 10. This CDR3 is 15 amino acids long. Per germline, CDR1 GTSNPN and CDR2 SVGIG (reference sequence).

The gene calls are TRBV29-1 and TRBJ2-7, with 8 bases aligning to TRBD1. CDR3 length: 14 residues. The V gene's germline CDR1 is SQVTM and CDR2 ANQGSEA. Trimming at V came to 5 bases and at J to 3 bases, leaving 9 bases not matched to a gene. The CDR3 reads CSVIGQGKGYEQYF. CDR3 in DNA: TGCAGCGTTATCGGACAGGGAAAGGGCTACGAGCAGTACTTC.

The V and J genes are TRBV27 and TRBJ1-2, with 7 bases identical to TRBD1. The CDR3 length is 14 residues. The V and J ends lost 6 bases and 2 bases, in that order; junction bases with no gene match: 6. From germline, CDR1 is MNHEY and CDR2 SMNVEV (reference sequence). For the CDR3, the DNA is TGTGCCAGCAGCCCGGACAGGACAAACTATGGCTACACCTTC. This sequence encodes CASSPDRTNYGYTF.

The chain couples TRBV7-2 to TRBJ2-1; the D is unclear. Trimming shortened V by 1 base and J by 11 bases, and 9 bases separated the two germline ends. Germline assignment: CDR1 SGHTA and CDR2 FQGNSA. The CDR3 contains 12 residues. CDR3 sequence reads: CASSLVFPKQFF. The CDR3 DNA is TGTGCCAGCAGCTTAGTTTTCCCCAAGCAGTTCTTC.

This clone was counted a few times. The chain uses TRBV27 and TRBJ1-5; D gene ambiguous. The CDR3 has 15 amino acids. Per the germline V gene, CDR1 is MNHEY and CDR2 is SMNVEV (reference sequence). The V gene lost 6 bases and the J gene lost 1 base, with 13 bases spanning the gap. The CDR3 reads CASRTPGGSNQPQHF. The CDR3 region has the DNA TGTGCCAGCAGGACACCGGGAGGGAGCAATCAGCCCCAGCATTTT.

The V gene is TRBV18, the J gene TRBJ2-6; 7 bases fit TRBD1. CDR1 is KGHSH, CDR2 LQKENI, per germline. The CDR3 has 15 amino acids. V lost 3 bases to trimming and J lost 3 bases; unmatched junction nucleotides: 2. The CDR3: CASSPQGDGANVLTF. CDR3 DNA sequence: TGTGCCAGCTCACCGCAGGGGGATGGGGCCAACGTCCTGACTTTC.

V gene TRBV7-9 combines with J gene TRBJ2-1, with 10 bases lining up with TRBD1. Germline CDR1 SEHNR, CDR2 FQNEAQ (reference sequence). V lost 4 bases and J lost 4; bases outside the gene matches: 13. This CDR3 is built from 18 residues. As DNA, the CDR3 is TGTGCCAGCAGCTCAAACCGGGACAGGGGATTCGATTACAATGAGCAGTTCTTC. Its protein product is CASSSNRDRGFDYNEQFF.

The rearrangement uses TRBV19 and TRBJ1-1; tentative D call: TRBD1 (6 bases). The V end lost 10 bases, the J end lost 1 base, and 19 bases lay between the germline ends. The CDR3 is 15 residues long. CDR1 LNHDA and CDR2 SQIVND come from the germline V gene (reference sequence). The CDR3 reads CATMRDMRKNTEAFF. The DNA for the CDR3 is TGTGCCACCATGAGGGACATGAGAAAGAACACTGAAGCTTTCTTT.

This CDR3 is CASSTPGQGIKNIQYF. DNA for the CDR3: TGTGCCAGTAGTACCCCGGGACAGGGGATTAAAAACATTCAGTACTTC. The chain employs TRBV19 and TRBJ2-4; TRBD1 matches 10 bases. CDR1 is LNHDA, CDR2 SQIVND, per germline (reference sequence). Losses at the gene ends were 4 bases for V and 4 bases for J; bases not matched to a gene: 7. This CDR3 contains 16 residues.

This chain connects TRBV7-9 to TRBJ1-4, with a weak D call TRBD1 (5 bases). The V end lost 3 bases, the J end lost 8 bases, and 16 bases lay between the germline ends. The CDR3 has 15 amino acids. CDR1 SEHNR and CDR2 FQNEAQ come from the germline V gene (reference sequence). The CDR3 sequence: CASSLQGRPEEKLFF. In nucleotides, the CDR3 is TGTGCCAGCAGCTTGCAGGGTAGGCCTGAGGAAAAACTGTTTTTT.

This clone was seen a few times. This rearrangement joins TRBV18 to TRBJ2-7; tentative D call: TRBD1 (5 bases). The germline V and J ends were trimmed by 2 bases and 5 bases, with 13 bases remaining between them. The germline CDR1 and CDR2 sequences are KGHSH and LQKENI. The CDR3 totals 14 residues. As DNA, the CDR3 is TGTGCCAGCTCACCAGTGGCCCAGGGTGACGAGCAGTACTTC. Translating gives CASSPVAQGDEQYF.

The CDR3 reads CASSQEPRDFEQYF. CDR3 coding DNA: TGCGCCAGCAGCCAAGAGCCACGAGATTTCGAGCAGTACTTC. The genes are TRBV4-3 and TRBJ2-7, with D uncertain. CDR1 and CDR2 (germline): LGHNA, YSLEER. This CDR3 has 14 residues. V was cut by 0 bases and J by 6 bases, with 12 bases left in between.

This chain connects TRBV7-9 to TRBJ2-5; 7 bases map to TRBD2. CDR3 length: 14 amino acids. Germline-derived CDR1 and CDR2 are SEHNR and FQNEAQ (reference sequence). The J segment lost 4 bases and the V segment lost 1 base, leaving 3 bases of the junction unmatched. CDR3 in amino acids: CASSLGGGRETQYF. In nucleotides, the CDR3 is TGTGCCAGCAGCTTAGGGGGCGGGAGAGAGACCCAGTACTTC.

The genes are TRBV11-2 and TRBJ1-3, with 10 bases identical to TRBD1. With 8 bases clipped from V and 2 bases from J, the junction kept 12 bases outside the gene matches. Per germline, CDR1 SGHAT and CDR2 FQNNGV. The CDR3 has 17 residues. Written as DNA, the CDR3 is TGTGCCAGCTCCGACAGGGGGCGAATTGTAACTGGAAACACCATATATTTT. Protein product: CASSDRGRIVTGNTIYF.

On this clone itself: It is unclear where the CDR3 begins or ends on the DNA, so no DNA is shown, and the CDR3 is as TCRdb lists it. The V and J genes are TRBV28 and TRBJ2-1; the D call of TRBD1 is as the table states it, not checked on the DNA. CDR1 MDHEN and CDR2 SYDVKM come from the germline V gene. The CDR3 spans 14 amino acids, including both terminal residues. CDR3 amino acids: CASSSSTGFNEQFF.

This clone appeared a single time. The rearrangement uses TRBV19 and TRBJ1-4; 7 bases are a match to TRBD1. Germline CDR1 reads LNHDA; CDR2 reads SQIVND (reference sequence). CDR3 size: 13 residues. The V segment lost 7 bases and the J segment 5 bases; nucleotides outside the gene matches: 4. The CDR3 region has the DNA TGTGCCAGTATGGGGACAGAGAATGAAAAACTGTTTTTT. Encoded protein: CASMGTENEKLFF.

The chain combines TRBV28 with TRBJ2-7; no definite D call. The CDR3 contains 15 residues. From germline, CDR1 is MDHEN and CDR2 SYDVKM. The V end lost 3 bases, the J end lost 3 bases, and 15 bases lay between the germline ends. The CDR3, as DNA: TGTGCCAGCAGTTTTTTAAGAGTAGCCCACTACGAGCAGTACTTC. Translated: CASSFLRVAHYEQYF.

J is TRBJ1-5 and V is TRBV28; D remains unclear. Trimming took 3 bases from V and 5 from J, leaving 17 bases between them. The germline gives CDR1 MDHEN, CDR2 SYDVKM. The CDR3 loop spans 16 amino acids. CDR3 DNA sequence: TGTGCCAGCAGTTTGCCCCTGAGGCGGCTAGATCAGCCCCAGCATTTT. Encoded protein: CASSLPLRRLDQPQHF.

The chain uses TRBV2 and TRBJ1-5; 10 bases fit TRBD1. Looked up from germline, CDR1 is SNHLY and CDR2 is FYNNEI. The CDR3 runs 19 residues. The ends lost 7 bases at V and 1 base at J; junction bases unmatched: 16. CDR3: CASIGGSGQGKGSNQPQHF. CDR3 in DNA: TGTGCCAGCATAGGGGGGTCGGGACAGGGGAAAGGAAGCAATCAGCCCCAGCATTTT.

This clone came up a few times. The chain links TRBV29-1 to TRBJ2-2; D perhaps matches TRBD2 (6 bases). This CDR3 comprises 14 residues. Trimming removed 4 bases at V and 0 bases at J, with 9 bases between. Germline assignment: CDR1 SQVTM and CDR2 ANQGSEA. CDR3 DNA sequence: TGCAGCGTTGGGAGGGAGACGAACACCGGGGAGCTGTTTTTT. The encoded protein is CSVGRETNTGELFF.

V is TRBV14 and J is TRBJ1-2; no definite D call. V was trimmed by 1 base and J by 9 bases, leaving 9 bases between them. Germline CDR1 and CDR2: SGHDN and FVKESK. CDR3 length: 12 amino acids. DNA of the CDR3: TGTGCCAGCAGCCAAGTCGGGAGGAGCTACACCTTC. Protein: CASSQVGRSYTF.

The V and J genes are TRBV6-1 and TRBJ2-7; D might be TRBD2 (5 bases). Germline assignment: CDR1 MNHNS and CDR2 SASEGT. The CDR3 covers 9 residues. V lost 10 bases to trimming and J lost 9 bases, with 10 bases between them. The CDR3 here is CATGEGQYF. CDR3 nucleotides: TGTGCCACCGGGGAAGGGCAGTACTTC.

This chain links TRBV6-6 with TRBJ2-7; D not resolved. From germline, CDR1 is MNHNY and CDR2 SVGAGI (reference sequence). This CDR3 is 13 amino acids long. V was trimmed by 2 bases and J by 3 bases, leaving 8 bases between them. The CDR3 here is CASSYGQNYEQYF. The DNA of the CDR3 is TGTGCCAGCAGTTACGGGCAGAACTACGAGCAGTACTTC.